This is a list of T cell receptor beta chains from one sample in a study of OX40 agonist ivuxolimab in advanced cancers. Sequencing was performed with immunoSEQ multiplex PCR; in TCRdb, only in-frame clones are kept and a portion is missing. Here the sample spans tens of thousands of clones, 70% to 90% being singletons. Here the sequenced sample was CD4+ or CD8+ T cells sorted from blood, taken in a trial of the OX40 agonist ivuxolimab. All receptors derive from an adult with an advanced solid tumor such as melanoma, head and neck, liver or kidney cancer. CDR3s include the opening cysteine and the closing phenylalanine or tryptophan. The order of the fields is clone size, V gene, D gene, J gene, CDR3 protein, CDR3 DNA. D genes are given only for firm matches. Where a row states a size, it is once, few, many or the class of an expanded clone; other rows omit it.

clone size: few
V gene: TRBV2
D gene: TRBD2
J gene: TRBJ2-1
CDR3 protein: CASSEEPGLAGGSSYNEQFF
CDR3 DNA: TGTGCCAGCAGTGAAGAGCCGGGACTAGCGGGAGGCAGCTCCTACAATGAGCAGTTCTTC

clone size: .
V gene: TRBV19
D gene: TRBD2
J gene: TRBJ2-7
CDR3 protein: CASSIVLAGVHEQYF
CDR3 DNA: TGTGCCAGTAGTATAGTCCTAGCGGGAGTGCACGAGCAGTACTTC

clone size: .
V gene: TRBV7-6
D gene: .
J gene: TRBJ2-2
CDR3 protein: CASSLGIGAGELFF
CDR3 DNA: TGTGCCAGCAGCTTAGGTATAGGGGCCGGGGAGCTGTTTTTT

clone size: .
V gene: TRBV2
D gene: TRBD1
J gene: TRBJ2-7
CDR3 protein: CASSVDRDSYEQYF
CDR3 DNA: TGTGCCAGCAGTGTCGACAGGGACTCCTACGAGCAGTACTTC

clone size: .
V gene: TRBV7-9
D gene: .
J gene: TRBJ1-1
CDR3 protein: CASSLARNTEAFF
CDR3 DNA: TGTGCCAGCAGCTTAGCTCGCAACACTGAAGCTTTCTTT

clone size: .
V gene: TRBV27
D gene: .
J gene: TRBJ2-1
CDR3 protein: CASSLYQLTEQFF
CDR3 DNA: TGTGCCAGCAGTTTATATCAGTTGACAGAGCAGTTCTTC

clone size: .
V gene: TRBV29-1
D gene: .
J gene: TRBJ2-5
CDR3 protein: CSVPVQETQYF
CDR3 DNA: TGCAGCGTTCCGGTACAAGAGACCCAGTACTTC

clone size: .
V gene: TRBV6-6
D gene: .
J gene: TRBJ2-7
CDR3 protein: CASSDRGAYEQYF
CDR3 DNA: TGTGCCAGCAGTGACCGCGGGGCCTACGAGCAGTACTTC

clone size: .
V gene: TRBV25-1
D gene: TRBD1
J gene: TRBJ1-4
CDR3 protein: CASSFRTGGFATNEKLFF
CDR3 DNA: TGTGCCAGCAGTTTCCGGACAGGGGGCTTTGCAACTAATGAAAAACTGTTTTTT

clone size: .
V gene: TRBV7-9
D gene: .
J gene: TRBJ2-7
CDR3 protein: CASSWGSEQYF
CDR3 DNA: TGTGCCAGCAGCTGGGGCTCCGAGCAGTACTTC

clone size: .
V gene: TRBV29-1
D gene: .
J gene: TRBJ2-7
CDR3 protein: CSVVTGRSYEQYF
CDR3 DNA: TGCAGCGTCGTGACAGGAAGGAGCTACGAGCAGTACTTC

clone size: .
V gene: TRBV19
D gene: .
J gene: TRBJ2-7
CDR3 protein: CASSPAYGFNEQYF
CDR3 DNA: TGTGCCAGTAGTCCTGCATATGGGTTCAACGAGCAGTACTTC

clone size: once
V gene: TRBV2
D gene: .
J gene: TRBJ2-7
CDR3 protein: CASEGYEQYF
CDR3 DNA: TGTGCCAGCGAAGGGTACGAGCAGTACTTC

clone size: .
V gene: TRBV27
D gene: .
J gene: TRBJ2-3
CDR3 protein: CASTTGLSTDTQYF
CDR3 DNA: TGTGCCAGCACGACCGGTTTGAGCACAGATACGCAGTATTTT

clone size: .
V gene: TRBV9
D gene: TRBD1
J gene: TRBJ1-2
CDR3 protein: CASSVETGGSYGYTF
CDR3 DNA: TGTGCCAGCAGCGTCGAAACAGGGGGCAGCTATGGCTACACCTTC

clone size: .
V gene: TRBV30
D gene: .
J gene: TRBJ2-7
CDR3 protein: CAWSPTAPEQYF
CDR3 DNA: TGTGCCTGGAGTCCCACTGCGCCCGAGCAGTACTTC

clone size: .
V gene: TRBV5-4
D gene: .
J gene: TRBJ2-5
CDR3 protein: CASSFGVEVGETQYF
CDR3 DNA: TGTGCCAGCAGCTTCGGGGTAGAGGTAGGAGAGACCCAGTACTTC

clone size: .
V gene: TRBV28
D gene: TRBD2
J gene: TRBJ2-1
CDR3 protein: CASSYNRGTNNEQFF
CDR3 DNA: TGTGCCAGCAGTTATAACCGGGGGACTAACAATGAGCAGTTCTTC

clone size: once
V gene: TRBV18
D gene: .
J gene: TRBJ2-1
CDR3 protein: CASSPSDLAINEQFF
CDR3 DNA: TGTGCCAGCTCACCAAGCGATCTAGCGATCAATGAGCAGTTCTTC

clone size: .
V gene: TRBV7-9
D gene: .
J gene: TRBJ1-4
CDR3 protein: CASSPSFGRANEKLFF
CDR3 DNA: TGTGCCAGCAGCCCCTCGTTCGGGAGGGCTAATGAAAAACTGTTTTTT

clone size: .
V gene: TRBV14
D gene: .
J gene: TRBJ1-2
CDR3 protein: CASSLTSGAYGYTF
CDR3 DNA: TGTGCCAGCAGCCTAACTTCCGGCGCTTATGGCTACACCTTC

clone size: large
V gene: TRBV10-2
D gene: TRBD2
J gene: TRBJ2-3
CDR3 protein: CASSGWLAEDTSTDTQYF
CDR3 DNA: TGCGCCAGCAGCGGGTGGCTAGCGGAAGACACTAGCACAGATACGCAGTATTTT